What follows is one T cell receptor beta chain and its context. TCRdb re-called the 5' RACE reads through MiXCR, storing one row per CDR3 protein. The table has 350,000 to 550,000 distinct CDR3 sequences, roughly a sixth seen once. The data were taken from a study of T cells after yellow fever vaccination. Germline V gene data show CDR1 as SGHDN and CDR2 as FVKESK. CDR3 length: 16 amino acids. V was cut by 2 bases and J by 0 bases, with 10 bases left in between. V usage is TRBV14 and J usage is TRBJ1-4; D uncertain. This specimen was PBMCs, taken before the yellow fever booster vaccination. The source of this sequence is a man aged 18-30 years who received the YFV17D yellow fever vaccine. CDR3 sequence reads: CASSQPPGATNEKLFF. The CDR3, as DNA: TGTGCCAGCAGCCAACCCCCCGGAGCAACTAATGAAAAACTGTTTTTT.